This T cell receptor (beta chain) was observed in a study of technical replicates of blood from several donors. Produced via immunoSEQ multiplex PCR; TCRdb's table is partial and in-frame only. The data contain 70,000 to 85,000 clones, almost 98% of them singletons. V was clipped by 7 bases and J by 5 bases; unmatched bases: 5. Germline values: CDR1 SNHLY, CDR2 FYNNEI. The CDR3 runs 13 residues. Sequencing was carried out using T cells isolated from PBMCs. This receptor was taken from a human donor in good health. The J gene is TRBJ2-7, the V gene TRBV2, with 10 bases aligning to TRBD2. The CDR3 spells CASNQRGGNEQYF. The CDR3 nucleotides read TGTGCCAGCAACCAGCGGGGGGGCAACGAGCAGTACTTC.